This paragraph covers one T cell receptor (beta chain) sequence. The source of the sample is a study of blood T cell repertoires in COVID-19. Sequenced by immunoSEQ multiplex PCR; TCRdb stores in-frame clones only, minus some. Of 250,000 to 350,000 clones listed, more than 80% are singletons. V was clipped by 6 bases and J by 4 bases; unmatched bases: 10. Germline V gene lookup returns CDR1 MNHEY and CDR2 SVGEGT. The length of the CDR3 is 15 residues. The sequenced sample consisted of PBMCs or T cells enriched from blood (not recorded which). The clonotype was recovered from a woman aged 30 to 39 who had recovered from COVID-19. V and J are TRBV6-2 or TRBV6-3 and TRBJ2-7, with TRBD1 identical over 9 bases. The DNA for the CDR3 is TGTGCCAGCAGCCGACCCGGACAGGGGATATACGAGCAGTACTTC. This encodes CASSRPGQGIYEQYF.